Described below is a single T cell receptor beta chain sequence and its context. Sequencing was done on patients that had shown CD8+CD57+ cell expansion by flow cytometry. In all patients, the disease was severe acquired aplastic anemia. The CDR3 has 15 amino acids. Trimming removed 8 bases at V and 4 bases at J, with 18 bases between. Germline CDR1 SNHLY, CDR2 FYNNEI. The use of genomic DNA as template underpinned the TCR beta VDJ and CDR3 profiling. TCRdb reprocessed the reads via MiXCR and lists one record per CDR3 protein. The sample lists over 250,000 distinct CDR3 sequences, approximately 58% occurring once. This specimen belongs to a study of CD8+CD57+ T cells in acquired aplastic anemia.

The sequence was collected from a human donor with aplastic anemia. V gene TRBV2 combines with J gene TRBJ2-1; D is possibly TRBD1 (6 bases). Sequencing used sorted CD4+, CD8+, or CD8+CD57+ T cells (not recorded which) from PBMCs. The CDR3 DNA sequence: TGTGCCAGCCTCCAACCCGGGACACTGTACAATGAGCAGTTCTTC. The encoded protein is CASLQPGTLYNEQFF.